Listed here are 28 T cell receptor beta chains from one sample, sequenced in a study of Tregs in tolerant kidney transplant recipients. Their cognate antigens are unknown. Sequencing used immunoSEQ multiplex PCR; TCRdb keeps in-frame clones, though not all of them. Of fewer than 40,000 clones listed, over 75% are singletons. Sequenced input: Tregs from blood cultured with allogeneic cells. The receptors derive from a human donor in good health.

The rearrangement links TRBV7-9 to TRBJ1-1; D may be TRBD1 (5 bases). The CDR3 has 12 amino acids. Trimming left V 7 bases short and J 3 bases short, with 9 bases between. Germline CDR1 is SEHNR and CDR2 is FQNEAQ (reference sequence). CDR3 coding DNA: TGTGCCAGCACAGGGCTGCACACTGAAGCTTTCTTT. It encodes CASTGLHTEAFF.

The rearrangement joins TRBV27 to TRBJ1-6; D call uncertain. The CDR3 loop spans 16 amino acids. The V end lost 3 bases, the J end lost 6 bases, and 15 bases lay between the germline ends. Germline V gene sequence: CDR1 MNHEY, CDR2 SMNVEV (reference sequence). The CDR3 protein is CASSFHNPPRNSPLHF. The CDR3 DNA reads as TGTGCCAGCAGTTTCCATAACCCCCCCCGTAATTCACCCCTCCACTTT.

This chain links TRBV4-1 with TRBJ2-5; 9 bases line up with TRBD2. The germline gives CDR1 MGHRA, CDR2 YSYEKL. Unmatched junction bases numbered 2, after V lost 2 bases and J lost 4 bases. This CDR3 contains 14 residues. CDR3 bases: TGCGCCAGCAGCCAATTGGGACTAGCAGAGACCCAGTACTTC. Translation: CASSQLGLAETQYF.

The rearrangement uses TRBV28 and TRBJ2-5; 7 bases are shared with TRBD2. The CDR3 has 15 amino acids. The V gene end was trimmed by 5 bases and the J gene end by 2 bases; junction bases not matched to a gene: 8. Per the germline V gene, CDR1 is MDHEN and CDR2 is SYDVKM. CDR3 protein: CASSVTSLGQETQYF. The DNA for the CDR3 is TGTGCCAGCAGTGTGACTAGCTTGGGGCAAGAGACCCAGTACTTC.

This chain links TRBV11-3 with TRBJ2-5, with 9 positions matching TRBD2. This CDR3 contains 17 residues. CDR1 is SGHNT, CDR2 YENEEA, per germline. V lost 5 bases, J lost 2 bases, and 12 bases stayed unmatched. CDR3 nucleotide sequence: TGTGCCAGCAGCACGGGGGTTCTAGCGGGACATCAAGAGACCCAGTACTTC. It codes for CASSTGVLAGHQETQYF.

V is TRBV5-6 and J is TRBJ2-1; no clear D gene. CDR3 length equals 14 residues. CDR1 is SGHDT and CDR2 is YYEEEE in the germline V gene. The V and J ends lost 3 bases and 4 bases respectively, with 11 bases between them. The CDR3 protein is CASSSRSRYNEQFF. Written as DNA, the CDR3 is TGTGCCAGCAGCTCGAGGAGCAGGTACAATGAGCAGTTCTTC.

This chain uses TRBV7-8 with TRBJ2-1; no definite D call. V was shortened by 5 bases and J by 6 bases, with 17 bases between the two germline ends. The CDR3 has 15 amino acids. The V gene's germline CDR1 is SGHVS and CDR2 FQNEAQ. The CDR3 sequence is CASSRLRRPGNEQFF. Here the CDR3 DNA reads TGTGCCAGCAGCCGCCTGAGGCGGCCGGGCAATGAGCAGTTCTTC.

The chain is built from TRBV2 and TRBJ1-1, with D perhaps matching TRBD1 (5 bases). V lost 7 bases and J 3 bases, leaving 15 bases between the germline ends. The germline V gene has CDR1 SNHLY and CDR2 FYNNEI. This CDR3 contains 14 residues. The CDR3 here is CASNQGSRDTEAFF. The CDR3 DNA sequence: TGTGCCAGCAATCAGGGCTCCCGGGACACTGAAGCTTTCTTT.

The chain is built from TRBV19 and TRBJ1-1, with a possible D match to TRBD1 (5 bases). The V gene lost 7 bases and the J gene lost 5 bases, with 20 bases spanning the gap. Germline V lookup: CDR1 LNHDA, CDR2 SQIVND (reference sequence). This CDR3 spans 15 amino acids. CDR3 coding DNA: TGTGCCAGTACCTTATCCAGGGCAGGAGGAACTGAAGCTTTCTTT. Translated: CASTLSRAGGTEAFF.

V is TRBV9 and J is TRBJ2-5; 9 bases agree with TRBD2. This CDR3 is 15 amino acids long. CDR1 SGDLS and CDR2 YYNGEE come from the germline V gene. V lost 4 bases, J lost 5 bases, and 9 bases stayed unmatched. The CDR3 DNA sequence: TGTGCCAGCAGCCAGGGTAGCGGGGGCTGGGAGACCCAGTACTTC. Translated: CASSQGSGGWETQYF.

V usage is TRBV11-2 and J usage is TRBJ1-5; D might be TRBD1 (5 bases). The CDR3 loop spans 13 amino acids. CDR1 is SGHAT and CDR2 is FQNNGV in the germline V gene. With 1 base removed from V and 9 bases from J, the gap between germline ends came to 10 bases. CDR3 DNA sequence: TGTGCCAGCAGCTTAGTGGAAGGGGCGCCCCAGCATTTT. This encodes CASSLVEGAPQHF.

The chain joins TRBV11-3 to TRBJ2-3; 10 positions match TRBD2. Germline CDR1 is SGHNT and CDR2 is YENEEA. Unmatched junction bases numbered 5, after V lost 1 base and J lost 4 bases. This CDR3 has 16 amino acids. DNA of the CDR3: TGTGCCAGCAGCTTAGGCGGGACTAGCGAAGCAGATACGCAGTATTTT. It specifies CASSLGGTSEADTQYF.

The V and J genes are TRBV6-5 and TRBJ2-7; 8 bases agree with TRBD2. The V segment lost 4 bases and the J segment 7 bases; nucleotides outside the gene matches: 0. This CDR3 has 11 amino acids. Germline V lookup: CDR1 MNHEY, CDR2 SVGAGI. In DNA form, the CDR3 reads TGTGCCAGCAGTTTAGCGGGAGAGCAGTACTTC. Encoded protein: CASSLAGEQYF.

This sequence joins TRBV19 and TRBJ2-5, with D perhaps matching TRBD1 (8 bases). The CDR3 is 14 residues long. Germline assignment: CDR1 LNHDA and CDR2 SQIVND (reference sequence). V lost 11 bases and J lost 1, with 17 bases in between. The CDR3 nucleotides read TGTGCCTCCAGGGGGCTAGCGGCCCAAGAGACCCAGTACTTC. This encodes CASRGLAAQETQYF.

This clone was picked up a small number of times. J is TRBJ1-1 and V is TRBV29-1; D is unclear. V lost 8 bases to trimming and J lost 3 bases, with 10 bases between them. The CDR3 extends over 11 amino acids. Germline V gives CDR1 SQVTM, CDR2 ANQGSEA. The CDR3 sequence is CSSNTYTEAFF. The CDR3 DNA follows: TGCAGCTCCAACACCTACACTGAAGCTTTCTTT.

The chain links TRBV10-3 to TRBJ2-1; no reliable D call. CDR3 size: 14 residues. V was clipped by 5 bases and J by 6 bases, with 14 bases between them. Germline V gene sequence: CDR1 ENHRY, CDR2 SYGVKD. The CDR3 loop is CAISSRRGRNEQFF. In nucleotides, the CDR3 is TGTGCCATCAGTTCCCGAAGAGGTCGCAATGAGCAGTTCTTC.

The chain couples TRBV11-3 to TRBJ2-2, with TRBD2 as a possible D gene (5 bases). Germline CDR1 reads SGHNT; CDR2 reads YENEEA. The CDR3 covers 18 residues. The germline V and J ends were trimmed by 0 bases and 7 bases, with 21 bases remaining between them. Written as DNA, the CDR3 is TGTGCCAGCAGCTTAGATGGCTGGTCTGCGAGGGATAACGGGGAGCTGTTTTTT. Encoded protein: CASSLDGWSARDNGELFF.

The V gene is TRBV6-5, the J gene TRBJ2-2; 7 bases fit TRBD1. Germline CDR1 and CDR2: MNHEY and SVGAGI. After removal of 7 bases from V and 8 bases from J, the junction contained 10 bases not matched to a gene. The CDR3 is 14 amino acids. This chain's CDR3 is CASKLTGSSGELFF. The CDR3 DNA reads as TGTGCCAGCAAACTGACAGGGAGTAGTGGGGAGCTGTTTTTT.

The V call is TRBV11-2, the J call TRBJ2-1; D is unclear. V was clipped by 1 base and J by 5 bases, with 15 bases between them. Germline V gene lookup returns CDR1 SGHAT and CDR2 FQNNGV. The CDR3 is made up of 16 amino acids. CDR3 loop: CASSLVVTNFHNEQFF. As DNA, the CDR3 is TGTGCCAGCAGCTTAGTGGTAACAAACTTTCACAATGAGCAGTTCTTC.

CDR3 loop: CASSYYSGGVYGYTF. CDR3 bases: TGTGCCAGCAGTTACTATTCAGGGGGAGTATATGGCTACACCTTC. The J gene is TRBJ1-2, the V gene TRBV6-6; 7 bases line up with TRBD1. Germline V gives CDR1 MNHNY, CDR2 SVGAGI (reference sequence). The trim removed 1 base at V and 5 bases at J, leaving 7 bases unmatched. The CDR3 length is 15 residues.

The chain combines TRBV11-1 with TRBJ2-1; D unresolved. In germline, CDR1 is SGHAT, CDR2 FQDESV (reference sequence). With 5 bases removed from V and 14 bases from J, the gap between germline ends came to 19 bases. The CDR3 contains 13 residues. This CDR3 is CASSQTPGWKEFF. The CDR3 nucleotides read TGTGCCAGCAGCCAAACCCCCGGATGGAAGGAGTTCTTC. Filled out from reference TRBV11-1 and TRBJ2-1, the complete variable domain reads EAEVAQSPRYKITEKSQAVAFWCDPISGHATLYWYRQILGQGPELLVQFQDESVVDDSQLPKDRFSAERLKGVDSTLKIQPAELGDSAMYLCASSQTPGWKEFFGPGTRLTVL.

This sequence joins TRBV15 and TRBJ2-2; the match to TRBD2 covers 9 bases. The CDR3 runs 13 residues. CDR1 LNHNV and CDR2 YYDKDF come from the germline V gene (reference sequence). The trim removed 8 bases at V and 7 bases at J, leaving 5 bases unmatched. The CDR3 nucleotides read TGTGCCACCCGTAGCGGGAGCGTCGGGGAGCTGTTTTTT. Its protein is CATRSGSVGELFF.

The chain couples TRBV7-8 to TRBJ1-1; no reliable D call. The V end was cut by 7 bases, the J end by 0 bases, with 15 bases between. The CDR3 runs to 15 residues. Germline V gene sequence: CDR1 SGHVS, CDR2 FQNEAQ. The CDR3 protein is CASTIRRAMNTEAFF. The CDR3 coding sequence is TGTGCCAGCACTATACGGAGGGCAATGAACACTGAAGCTTTCTTT. The complete variable domain, with remaining parts taken from reference TRBV7-8 and TRBJ1-1, reads GAGVSQSPRYKVAKRGQDVALRCDPISGHVSLFWYQQALGQGPEFLTYFQNEAQLDKSGLPSDRFFAERPEGSVSTLKIQRTQQEDSAVYLCASTIRRAMNTEAFFGQGTRLTVV.

This chain links TRBV2 with TRBJ2-1; D gene unclear. Trimming took off 7 bases at V and 8 bases at J, with 6 bases between the two ends. The CDR3 consists of 10 residues. Germline V CDR1 and CDR2: SNHLY, FYNNEI. Written as DNA, the CDR3 is TGTGCCAGCAAAGGGTATGAGCAGTTCTTC. It codes for CASKGYEQFF.

The V call is TRBV4-2, the J call TRBJ2-1; no reliable D call. The ends were cut back, 3 bases at V and 0 bases at J, with 3 bases in the middle. Per germline, CDR1 LGHNA and CDR2 YNFKEQ. The CDR3 extends over 13 amino acids. Here the CDR3 DNA reads TGTGCCAGCAGCCAGAGCTCCTACAATGAGCAGTTCTTC. As protein: CASSQSSYNEQFF.

This clone was observed once. This chain links TRBV11-3 with TRBJ2-7; D call uncertain. This CDR3 is built from 16 residues. Germline V lookup: CDR1 SGHNT, CDR2 YENEEA. The V end was cut by 3 bases, the J end by 3 bases, with 18 bases between. The CDR3 region is CASSLVRKNGFYEQYF. CDR3 in DNA: TGTGCCAGCAGCTTGGTCCGTAAGAATGGGTTCTACGAGCAGTACTTC.

The chain joins TRBV28 to TRBJ1-1; D is undetermined. The CDR3 has 12 residues. V was shortened by 7 bases and J by 3 bases, with 9 bases between the two germline ends. Germline assignment: CDR1 MDHEN and CDR2 SYDVKM. CDR3 sequence: CASTSVYTEAFF. CDR3 DNA: TGTGCCAGCACCTCCGTGTACACTGAAGCTTTCTTT.

This clone was counted only a few times. The chain couples TRBV29-1 to TRBJ2-3; TRBD2 aligns across 11 bases. V was clipped by 7 bases and J by 4 bases; unmatched bases: 7. The germline CDR1 and CDR2 sequences are SQVTM and ANQGSEA. The CDR3 has 14 amino acids. Here the CDR3 reads CSATTSGGSDTQYF. The CDR3 DNA sequence: TGCAGCGCCACCACTAGCGGGGGCTCAGATACGCAGTATTTT.